The clone carrying this T cell receptor (gamma chain) was detected a few times. A far larger clone lies a single base away; this is likely a read error. The same CDR3 arises from other DNA sequences in this sample as well. Bulk repertoires came from Vgamma9/Vdelta2+ or Vdelta2-negative gammadelta T cells flow-sorted from PBMC. With CATT, TCRdb re-called clones from the multiplex PCR reads. Of 13,000 to 15,000 gamma-chain clones in the sample, roughly 1.5% were seen once. The CDR3 length is 18 residues. CDR1 GITISATS and CDR2 ISYDGTV come from the germline V gene (reference sequence). This entry is derived from a study of γδ T cells in repeated Plasmodium falciparum infection.

Material for sequencing was gamma-delta T cells from blood. V is TRGV9 and J is TRGJP. As TCRdb names no J gene, one was assigned here on the basis of a DNA match to germline. The TCR comes from a pool of human donors (malaria-infected and uninfected, not separated). In DNA form, the CDR3 reads TGTGCCTTGTGGGAGGTGCATGGACACGAGTTAGGCAAAAAAATCAAGGTATTT. The encoded protein is CALWEVHGHELGKKIKVF.